The 17 T cell receptor beta chains presented below share a single source sample, sequenced in a study of cytomegalovirus exposure and HLA in healthy donors. The PCR had 60 Vbeta and 13 Jbeta primers. Data came from immunoSEQ multiplex PCR; TCRdb stores just in-frame clones and leaves some out. The sample has 180,000 or so clones, about 9% seen once. Source material: PBMCs. The receptors shown here come from a woman younger than 45 in good health and CMV-seropositive.

The rearrangement links TRBV9 to TRBJ1-1, with 10 bases fitting TRBD1. Trimming removed 0 bases from V and 5 bases from J; junction bases left unmatched: 13. Germline CDR1 SGDLS, CDR2 YYNGEE. This CDR3 region has 18 residues. The CDR3 DNA follows: TGTGCCAGCAGCGTAGATATCAGCCGGACAGGGGGGGATACTGAAGCTTTCTTT. This translates into CASSVDISRTGGDTEAFF. The full variable domain, with the rest looked up from reference TRBV9 and TRBJ1-1, is DSGVTQTPKHLITATGQRVTLRCSPRSGDLSVYWYQQSLDQGLQFLIQYYNGEERAKGNILERFSAQQFPDLHSELNLSSLELGDSALYFCASSVDISRTGGDTEAFFGQGTRLTVV.

This clone was detected only a few times. This chain uses TRBV19 with TRBJ2-2, with D possibly TRBD2 on 5 matching bases. Germline V gene sequence: CDR1 LNHDA, CDR2 SQIVND (reference sequence). V dropped 7 bases and J dropped 0 bases, with 12 bases sitting between them. CDR3 length equals 15 residues. Written as DNA, the CDR3 is TGTGCCAGTAAAACCGGGATAGCGAACACCGGGGAGCTGTTTTTT. Translated: CASKTGIANTGELFF.

This clone was recorded a few times. The chain combines TRBV6-6 with TRBJ2-1; 8 bases map to TRBD2. V lost 0 bases and J lost 2; bases outside the gene matches: 0. The CDR3 spans 15 residues. Germline V gene data show CDR1 as MNHNY and CDR2 as SVGAGI (reference sequence). For the CDR3, the DNA is TGTGCCAGCAGTTACTCTAGCGGGACCTACAATGAGCAGTTCTTC. Translation: CASSYSSGTYNEQFF.

The chain recombines TRBV2 with TRBJ2-1, with a weak D call TRBD2 (6 bases). The CDR3 is 15 residues long. Trimming left V 4 bases short and J 2 bases short, with 12 bases between. Germline assignment: CDR1 SNHLY and CDR2 FYNNEI. Here the CDR3 reads CASSAAGLTYNEQFF. CDR3 in DNA: TGTGCCAGCAGTGCGGCGGGACTCACCTACAATGAGCAGTTCTTC.

The chain uses TRBV11-3 and TRBJ2-1, with 12 bases matching TRBD2. Per the germline V gene, CDR1 is SGHNT and CDR2 is YENEEA. The CDR3 has 18 residues. Trimming at V came to 4 bases and at J to 4 bases, leaving 11 bases not matched to a gene. The CDR3 loop is CASSYRGPSGRGYNEQFF. For the CDR3, the DNA is TGTGCCAGCAGCTACCGGGGCCCTAGCGGGAGGGGGTACAATGAGCAGTTCTTC. Based on the CDR3 plus reference TRBV11-3 and TRBJ2-1, the full variable domain is EAGVVQSPRYKIIEKKQPVAFWCNPISGHNTLYWYLQNLGQGPELLIRYENEEAVDDSQLPKDRFSAERLKGVDSTLKIQPAELGDSAVYLCASSYRGPSGRGYNEQFFGPGTRLTVL.

This clone was counted a few times. Germline is not matched at one junction end, which may reflect a read error. This sequence joins TRBV5-1 and TRBJ2-7, with D possibly being TRBD2 (6 bases). Germline assignment: CDR1 SGHRS and CDR2 YFSETQ. The CDR3 contains 13 residues. For the CDR3, the DNA is TGCGCCAGCAAGGAGGGAGAATCGCGCGAGCAGTCCTTC. Amino acids: CASKEGESREQSF.

V usage is TRBV7-9 and J usage is TRBJ1-3; 9 bases are shared with TRBD1. The CDR3 has 14 residues. Trimming took 6 bases from V and 4 from J; bases not matched to a gene: 4. Per the germline V gene, CDR1 is SEHNR and CDR2 is FQNEAQ (reference sequence). CDR3 DNA sequence: TGTGCCAGCAGACCGGGACAGGGCGGAAACACCATATATTTT. This codes for CASRPGQGGNTIYF. Complete variable domain (other parts from reference TRBV7-9 and TRBJ1-3): DTGVSQNPRHKITKRGQNVTFRCDPISEHNRLYWYRQTLGQGPEFLTYFQNEAQLEKSRLLSDRFSAERPKGSFSTLEIQRTEQGDSAMYLCASRPGQGGNTIYFGEGSWLTVV.

The gene calls are TRBV30 and TRBJ1-2; weak D call: TRBD1 (5 bases). This CDR3 contains 17 residues. Trimming took 0 bases from V and 2 from J, leaving 19 bases between them. Germline V CDR1 and CDR2: GTSNPN, SVGIG (reference sequence). CDR3 sequence: CAWSVLTGSWMNYGYTF. CDR3 bases: TGTGCCTGGAGTGTACTTACAGGTTCTTGGATGAACTATGGCTACACCTTC.

V is TRBV27 and J is TRBJ2-7, with 9 bases identical to TRBD1. CDR1 and CDR2 (germline): MNHEY, SMNVEV (reference sequence). V dropped 8 bases and J dropped 3; count of bases not matched to a gene: 11. This CDR3 comprises 15 residues. CDR3 DNA: TGTGCCAGCCACAGGGGACAGGGCGGCAGCTACGAGCAGTACTTC. It specifies CASHRGQGGSYEQYF.

In this sample, this clone turned up a few times. V and J are TRBV27 and TRBJ1-2; 9 bases map to TRBD1. This CDR3 has 15 amino acids. V shed 6 bases, J shed 4 bases, and the junction held 9 bases outside the gene matches. Looked up from germline, CDR1 is MNHEY and CDR2 is SMNVEV (reference sequence). The DNA for the CDR3 is TGTGCCAGCAGGAAGCCTGGACAGGGGTCCTATGGCTACACCTTC. Protein sequence: CASRKPGQGSYGYTF.

In this sample, this clone turned up a few times. The chain carries TRBV7-6 and TRBJ2-7, with 11 bases aligning to TRBD2. CDR3 length: 17 residues. V shed 6 bases, J shed 5 bases, and the junction held 15 bases outside the gene matches. CDR1 is SGHVS and CDR2 is FNYEAQ in the germline V gene. The CDR3 here is CASRLSSGVAGGDEQYF. The CDR3 nucleotides are TGTGCCAGCAGATTAAGTAGCGGAGTAGCGGGAGGGGACGAGCAGTACTTC.

The chain couples TRBV6-6 to TRBJ2-1; D might be TRBD2 (5 bases). Germline values: CDR1 MNHNY, CDR2 SVGAGI (reference sequence). The CDR3 runs 13 residues. The germline V and J ends were trimmed by 2 bases and 5 bases, with 7 bases remaining between them. CDR3 amino acids: CASSYPGDNEQFF. The CDR3, as DNA: TGTGCCAGCAGTTACCCCGGGGACAATGAGCAGTTCTTC.

The chain links TRBV7-6 to TRBJ2-7; 10 nucleotides line up with TRBD1. Germline V gene data show CDR1 as SGHVS and CDR2 as FNYEAQ. The length of the CDR3 is 14 residues. The trim removed 3 bases at V and 7 bases at J, leaving 6 bases unmatched. CDR3 residues: CASSFRQGAGEQYF. The CDR3 DNA is TGTGCCAGCAGCTTTAGACAGGGGGCAGGTGAGCAGTACTTC.

Only a few counts were recorded for this clone. The rearrangement links TRBV5-1 to TRBJ2-1, with a tentative D call TRBD2 (6 bases). V gave up 5 bases and J gave up 9 bases, with 9 bases separating them. This CDR3 has 11 residues. Germline V gives CDR1 SGHRS, CDR2 YFSETQ. The CDR3 is CASREGSEQFF. The CDR3 bases are TGCGCCAGCAGGGAGGGTAGTGAGCAGTTCTTC.

V is TRBV6-5 and J is TRBJ2-5; no reliable D call. Germline V gene sequence: CDR1 MNHEY, CDR2 SVGAGI. The CDR3 contains 11 residues. Trimming removed 6 bases at V and 4 bases at J, with 6 bases between. CDR3 in amino acids: CASSPGETQYF. CDR3 DNA: TGTGCCAGCAGCCCAGGAGAGACCCAGTACTTC.

The genes are TRBV4-1 and TRBJ2-5, with a tentative D call TRBD1 (5 bases). Germline V gives CDR1 MGHRA, CDR2 YSYEKL. V lost 3 bases, J lost 2 bases, and 10 bases lay in between. The CDR3 is made up of 14 amino acids. This CDR3 is CASSHGPGQETQYF. CDR3 DNA sequence: TGCGCCAGCAGCCACGGCCCAGGGCAAGAGACCCAGTACTTC.

This chain uses TRBV18 with TRBJ2-4; TRBD1 agrees at 7 bases. The CDR3 is made up of 14 amino acids. J was trimmed by 5 bases and V by 3 bases; bases with no gene match: 4. Germline CDR1 is KGHSH and CDR2 is LQKENI. The CDR3 is CASSPGTVQNIQYF. CDR3 in DNA: TGTGCCAGCTCACCTGGGACAGTCCAAAACATTCAGTACTTC.